This note documents a single TCR beta chain sequence. The V and J ends lost 0 bases and 2 bases respectively, with 12 bases between them. The CDR3 contains 15 residues. Germline V gene sequence: CDR1 SGHRS, CDR2 YFSETQ. This record belongs to a study of Ad26.COV2.S vaccination and SARS-CoV-2 variants. Looking at the study overall: Ad26.COV2.S, an intramuscular injection, was given once or twice 56 days apart.

Described treatment: around 19 received Ad26.COV2.S at low or high dose, single or two shots; several received placebo; per-sample allocation not given. The investigators took samples on day 63 after the first vaccine or placebo injection. Only in-frame clones appear in the TCRdb table, and some are missing; sequencing was by immunoSEQ multiplex PCR. Of hundreds of thousands of clones in the sample, around 86% were seen once. The sequenced sample was peripheral blood, obtained in a trial of Ad26.COV2.S vaccine versus placebo. The chain employs TRBV5-1 and TRBJ2-7, with D tentatively TRBD1 or TRBD2 (5 bases each). This clonotype was obtained from a person aged 18-60 years who received the Ad26.COV2.S COVID-19 vaccine or a placebo. The CDR3 DNA is TGCGCCAGCAGCTTGGGACATAGGGACCCCTACGAGCAGTACTTC. It is translated as CASSLGHRDPYEQYF.